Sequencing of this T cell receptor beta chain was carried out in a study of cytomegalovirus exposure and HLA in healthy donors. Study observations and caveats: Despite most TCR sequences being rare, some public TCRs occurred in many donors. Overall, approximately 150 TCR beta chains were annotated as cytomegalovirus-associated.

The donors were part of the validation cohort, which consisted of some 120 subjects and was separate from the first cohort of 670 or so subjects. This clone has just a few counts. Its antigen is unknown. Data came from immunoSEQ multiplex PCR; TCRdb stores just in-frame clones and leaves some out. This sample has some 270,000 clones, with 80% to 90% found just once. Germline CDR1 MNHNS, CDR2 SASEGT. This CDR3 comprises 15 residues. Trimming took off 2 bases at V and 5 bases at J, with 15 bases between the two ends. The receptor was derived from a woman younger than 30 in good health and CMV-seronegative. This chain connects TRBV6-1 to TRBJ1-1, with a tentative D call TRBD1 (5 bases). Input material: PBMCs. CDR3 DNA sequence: TGTGCCAGCAGTGAATTTGGCAGGGTCGGAACTGAAGCTTTCTTT. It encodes CASSEFGRVGTEAFF.